A single sample gave rise to the 11 T cell receptor beta chains below, sequenced in a study of T cell repertoires in aging, cancer and after chemotherapy (dated by TCRdb to the late 2010s). TCR beta rearrangements were amplified from genomic DNA isolated from peripheral blood, not from sorted cells or RNA. TCRdb shows the sequencer as Illumina MiSeq. Using a mixed TRB-A/B primer pool, multiplex touch-down PCR amplified rearranged TRB sequences covering the V, D and J segments. Through fastp at Q25 and MiXCR, TCRdb rebuilt clones from the public reads, retaining in-frame beta chains. Rows with a matching CDR3 protein are joined into one entry that keeps the most common DNA and genes. This sample is represented by 4,000 or so distinct CDR3 sequences; roughly 26% of them were singletons. The top ten hold roughly 15% of the sample. Sequenced: blood. The origin of the receptors is a human donor with a solid tumor.

This rearrangement joins TRBV12-3 or TRBV12-4 to TRBJ1-1; D ambiguous. Trimming removed 7 bases at V and 4 bases at J, with 10 bases between. The CDR3 contains 12 residues. Here the CDR3 DNA reads TGTGCCAGCATCCCCGTGGTCACTGAAGCTTTCTTT. Translating it yields CASIPVVTEAFF.

By its share, this clonotype is large. The rearrangement links TRBV29-1 to TRBJ1-2, with D possibly matching TRBD1 (6 bases). Per the germline V gene, CDR1 is SQVTM and CDR2 is ANQGSEA. V shed 6 bases and J shed 8 bases, with 13 bases lying between them. The CDR3 is made up of 11 amino acids. The CDR3 nucleotides read TGCAGCGTGCGGGACATCGGGGGCTACACCTTC. It encodes CSVRDIGGYTF.

The chain recombines TRBV19 with TRBJ1-1, with 9 bases that match TRBD1. Germline CDR1 is LNHDA and CDR2 is SQIVND (reference sequence). The junction had 6 bases not matched to a gene; V was cut back by 6 bases and J by 7 bases. The length of the CDR3 is 13 residues. CDR3 in amino acids: CASSGQGWGEAFF. CDR3 coding DNA: TGTGCCAGTAGCGGACAGGGGTGGGGTGAAGCTTTCTTT.

This clonotype was observed a handful of times. The chain has TRBV7-9 and TRBJ1-2; the D is unclear. V gave up 2 bases and J gave up 4 bases, with 8 bases separating them. Germline V CDR1 and CDR2: SEHNR, FQNEAQ (reference sequence). This CDR3 comprises 13 residues. This chain's CDR3 is CASSLMGTYGYTF. The CDR3 DNA reads TGTGCCAGCAGCTTAATGGGAACCTATGGCTACACCTTC. The full variable domain, completed using reference TRBV7-9 and TRBJ1-2, is DTGVSQNPRHKITKRGQNVTFRCDPISEHNRLYWYRQTLGQGPEFLTYFQNEAQLEKSRLLSDRFSAERPKGSFSTLEIQRTEQGDSAMYLCASSLMGTYGYTFGSGTRLTVV.

The chain couples TRBV6-2 or TRBV6-3 to TRBJ2-1, with 7 positions matching TRBD1. The CDR3 covers 15 residues. The J segment lost 6 bases and the V segment lost 8 bases, leaving 13 bases of the junction unmatched. CDR1 is MNHEY and CDR2 is SVGEGT in the germline V gene. The CDR3 DNA is TGTGCCAGCTCATACAGGGGTGGAGATACCAATGAGCAGTTCTTC. Translated, it gives CASSYRGGDTNEQFF.

V gene TRBV10-3 combines with J gene TRBJ1-5; the D is unclear. From germline, CDR1 is ENHRY and CDR2 SYGVKD. Trimming took off 0 bases at V and 9 bases at J, with 15 bases between the two ends. The CDR3 extends over 15 amino acids. The CDR3 is CAISESWPAPRPQHF. CDR3 DNA: TGTGCCATCAGTGAGTCGTGGCCAGCGCCCCGGCCCCAGCATTTT.

The chain couples TRBV7-9 to TRBJ2-7, with 12 bases matching TRBD2. The CDR3 runs to 17 residues. CDR1 is SEHNR and CDR2 is FQNEAQ in the germline V gene (reference sequence). Trimming removed 5 bases from V and 4 bases from J; junction bases left unmatched: 12. CDR3 residues: CASSPRTMTSGRYEQYF. The CDR3, as DNA: TGTGCCAGCAGCCCACGGACGATGACTAGCGGGAGATACGAGCAGTACTTC. The full variable domain, rest sourced from reference TRBV7-9 and TRBJ2-7, is DTGVSQNPRHKITKRGQNVTFRCDPISEHNRLYWYRQTLGQGPEFLTYFQNEAQLEKSRLLSDRFSAERPKGSFSTLEIQRTEQGDSAMYLCASSPRTMTSGRYEQYFGPGTRLTVT.

This CDR3 reads CASSRGGYSNQPQHF. DNA of the CDR3: TGTGCCAGCAGTCGGGGCGGATATAGCAATCAGCCCCAGCATTTT. The J gene is TRBJ1-5, the V gene TRBV5-6; possible D gene TRBD1, 5 bases. V lost 5 bases and J 0 bases, leaving 12 bases between the germline ends. From germline, CDR1 is SGHDT and CDR2 YYEEEE. The CDR3 length is 15 residues.

By sample fraction, this clonotype is medium-sized. The rearrangement uses TRBV19 and TRBJ1-1, with 10 bases identical to TRBD1. CDR3 length: 16 residues. V lost 3 bases, J lost 4 bases, and 8 bases stayed unmatched. Germline CDR1 reads LNHDA; CDR2 reads SQIVND (reference sequence). DNA of the CDR3: TGTGCCAGTAGTATTTGGGGACAGGGGCCCCTCACTGAAGCTTTCTTT. This codes for CASSIWGQGPLTEAFF.

V is TRBV20-1 and J is TRBJ1-4; D uncertain. Germline CDR1 and CDR2: DFQATT and SNEGSKA (reference sequence). Between the trimmed V and J ends, which lost 3 bases and 6 bases, there was a span of 8 bases. This CDR3 is built from 12 residues. The DNA of the CDR3 is TGCAGTGCTAGTTCCGGGTATGAAAAACTGTTTTTT. Translating gives CSASSGYEKLFF.

Sample share makes this clonotype large. The chain's CDR3 is CSGLLAGGTEQFF. The DNA of the CDR3 is TGCAGCGGACTACTAGCGGGAGGCACTGAGCAGTTCTTC. This chain joins TRBV29-1 and TRBJ2-1, with TRBD2 matching 12 bases. CDR3 length equals 13 residues. Trimming cost V 7 bases and J 9 bases; bases outside gene matches: 7. Per germline, CDR1 SQVTM and CDR2 ANQGSEA.